The 3 T cell receptor beta chains reported below all come from one sample, sequenced in a study of T cell repertoires in cytomegalovirus infection. TCRdb ran MiXCR on the reads and lists one entry per CDR3 protein. Here the sample spans 740,000 or so distinct CDR3 sequences, roughly a third being singletons. Material for sequencing was PBMCs. The source is a human donor in good health (CMV status not recorded). Some clones in this sample may be carry-over from other donors' samples.

This rearrangement joins TRBV30 to TRBJ1-1; no firm D call. Trimming shortened V by 0 bases and J by 4 bases, and 12 bases separated the two germline ends. CDR1 is GTSNPN, CDR2 SVGIG, per germline (reference sequence). This CDR3 is built from 14 residues. CDR3 sequence (DNA): TGTGCCTGGAGTGTACCTCCCGGGGTCACTGAAGCTTTCTTT. It specifies CAWSVPPGVTEAFF.

The chain links TRBV7-6 to TRBJ1-1; D may be TRBD1 (5 bases). CDR1 and CDR2 (germline): SGHVS, FNYEAQ. The CDR3 runs 15 residues. V was shortened by 1 base and J by 0 bases, with 9 bases between the two germline ends. CDR3 sequence reads: CASSLGGSMNTEAFF. The CDR3 DNA is TGTGCCAGCAGCTTAGGGGGGTCGATGAACACTGAAGCTTTCTTT.

This clonotype was observed a single time. A junction boundary mismatches the germline segment, possibly from a read error. This chain uses TRBV7-6 with TRBJ1-3; 7 bases agree with TRBD1. This CDR3 comprises 20 residues. From germline, CDR1 is SGHVS and CDR2 FNYEAQ. The CDR3 reads CASNFLRDSGALGSGNTLYF. CDR3 DNA: TGTGCCAGCAACTTTCTCCGGGACAGTGGAGCTCTGGGCTCTGGAAACACCCTATATTTT.